This T cell receptor (beta chain) was captured in a study of Graves' ophthalmopathy and Graves' hyperthyroidism. Deletions cut 4 bases from V and 5 bases from J, with 14 bases between. The germline CDR1 and CDR2 sequences are SGHTA and FQGNSA. This CDR3 region has 15 residues. This clonotype was recorded at least ten times. RNA transcripts yielded amplified TCR beta CDR3 regions. In the first round, RT-PCR was carried out with HTBI primers, and a multiplex PCR formed the second round. TCRdb redid the calling of the multiplex PCR reads with MiXCR, one entry per CDR3 protein. Seen here are approximately 210,000 distinct CDR3 sequences, about 32% observed once, and the top ten hold approximately 9.1%. As diagnostic evidence, clinical symptoms, serum thyroxine, TRAb, thyroid ultrasound and orbital computed tomography were relied upon.

The clonotype originates from a man aged 50-60 years with Graves' ophthalmopathy. This rearrangement joins TRBV7-2 to TRBJ2-2, with D tentatively TRBD1 (5 bases). Sequencing was performed on peripheral blood. The CDR3 is CASSYRLLGTGELFF. The CDR3 DNA reads TGTGCCAGCAGCTACAGGCTCCTTGGGACCGGGGAGCTGTTTTTT.